A single sample gave rise to the 20 T cell receptor beta chains below, sequenced in a study of tumor and adjacent non-tumor tissue in lung cancer. RNA was extracted from bulk tissue without any cell sorting. The library came from three nested PCR rounds adapted from ARM-PCR protocols. TCRdb re-called the multiplex PCR reads with MiXCR, one entry per CDR3 protein. The sample has tens of thousands of distinct CDR3 sequences, about 60% seen once; the top ten hold around 20%. The source material was lung tumor tissue. These receptors originate from a man over 45 with non-small cell lung cancer.

CDR3 sequence (DNA): TGCTCAAGCAGCCAACAGACAGGGGGCTTTAAGCCCCAGCATTTT. Translating it yields CSSSQQTGGFKPQHF. The chain carries TRBV4-1 and TRBJ1-5; 10 bases map to TRBD1. CDR3 size: 15 residues. The germline CDR1 and CDR2 sequences are MGHRA and YSYEKL.

This clonotype was seen just once. The chain links TRBV6-6 to TRBJ1-6; D is ambiguous. Germline CDR1 reads MNHNY; CDR2 reads SVGAGI (reference sequence). Trimming removed 8 bases from V and 4 bases from J, with 15 bases in between. The CDR3 is 15 amino acids. The CDR3 sequence is CASLSSDDYNSPLHF. CDR3 coding DNA: TGTGCCAGCCTCAGCTCCGACGATTATAATTCACCCCTCCACTTT.

As to this clonotype: Compared with germline, one end of the junction differs, possibly owing to a read error. The chain couples TRBV11-2 to TRBJ2-3; the D gene could be TRBD1 or TRBD2 (6 bases each). Germline loops: CDR1 SGHAT, CDR2 FQNNGV. The CDR3 has 16 residues. The DNA for the CDR3 is TGTGCCAGTAGCTTAGGGGGGTTACCTAGCACGGATACGCAGTATTTT. Protein product: CASSLGGLPSTDTQYF. The variable domain in full, with the rest retrieved from reference TRBV11-2 and TRBJ2-3, is EAGVAQSPRYKIIEKRQSVAFWCNPISGHATLYWYQQILGQGPKLLIQFQNNGVVDDSQLPKDRFSAERLKGVDSTLKIQPAKLEDSAVYLCASSLGGLPSTDTQYFGPGTRLTVL.

The chain uses TRBV7-9 and TRBJ2-2, with D possibly TRBD2 on 5 matching bases. Germline CDR1 and CDR2: SEHNR and FQNEAQ (reference sequence). Trimming left V 3 bases short and J 4 bases short, with 12 bases between. This CDR3 is 15 amino acids long. The CDR3 reads CASSLTGSVTGELFF. The CDR3 DNA reads TGTGCCAGCAGCTTGACGGGGTCGGTCACCGGGGAGCTGTTTTTT.

The J gene is TRBJ2-3, the V gene TRBV30, with 11 bases fitting TRBD1. The J call may be mistaken, given a closer DNA end match to TRBJ1-5. This CDR3 contains 15 residues. CDR1 is GTSNPN and CDR2 is SVGIG in the germline V gene (reference sequence). In nucleotides, the CDR3 is TGTGCCTGGACGCCGGGACAGGGGGACTCTGATACGCAGCATTTT. Its translation: CAWTPGQGDSDTQHF.

This clonotype was counted once. Relative to the germline gene, one junction end is altered; a read error may explain this. The V and J genes are TRBV10-2 and TRBJ1-1; 9 positions match TRBD1. The CDR3 is made up of 15 amino acids. Per germline, CDR1 WSHSY and CDR2 SAAADI. In nucleotides, the CDR3 is TGCGCCAACAGTGGAGACAGGGGGATGAACACTGAAGCTCTCTTT. It translates to CANSGDRGMNTEALF.

This clonotype showed up just a few times. At one boundary the junction diverges from the germline segment, which might be a read error. The J gene is TRBJ1-4, the V gene TRBV20-1, with TRBD1 as a possible D gene (6 bases). The CDR3 sequence is 14 residues long. Per germline, CDR1 DFQATT and CDR2 SNEGSKA (reference sequence). The CDR3 DNA sequence: TGCGGTGCTAGTCACCCCGCAGGGGACGAAAAACTGTTTTTT. Its translation is CGASHPAGDEKLFF.

Turning to this clonotype: At one end the junction does not follow the germline gene, possibly because of a read error. The rearrangement joins TRBV7-2 to TRBJ2-2; D gene uncertain. Germline loops: CDR1 SGHTA, CDR2 FQGNSA. The CDR3 has 14 residues. The CDR3 loop is CVSSPRFSTEELFF. The CDR3 region has the DNA TGTGTCAGCAGCCCCCGCTTCAGCACCGAGGAGCTGTTTTTT.

This sequence joins TRBV10-2 and TRBJ2-2, with TRBD2 matching over 7 bases. Per the germline V gene, CDR1 is WSHSY and CDR2 is SAAADI. This CDR3 is built from 15 residues. The V gene end was trimmed by 3 bases and the J gene end by 15 bases; junction bases not matched to a gene: 16. CDR3 nucleotide sequence: TGCGCCAGCAGTGACCTAGTTCGCAACACCGGGGGGTTGTTTTTT. It is translated as CASSDLVRNTGGLFF.

This clonotype was seen at least ten times. The rearrangement uses TRBV6-1 and TRBJ2-3; D uncertain. The CDR3 totals 11 residues. Germline V gene data show CDR1 as MNHNS and CDR2 as SASEGT. The V and J ends lost 0 bases and 6 bases respectively, with 1 base between them. The CDR3 region is CASSEADTQYF. The CDR3 coding sequence is TGTGCCAGCAGTGAAGCGGATACGCAGTATTTT.

Comments on this clonotype: The conserved phenylalanine or tryptophan normally closing the CDR3 is absent here, so this likely arose from a read error. V is TRBV6-5 and J is TRBJ1-1; tentatively, D is TRBD1 (6 bases). Germline V gives CDR1 MNHEY, CDR2 SVGAGI. The CDR3 spans 13 residues. The CDR3, as DNA: TGTGCCAGCGGCCGACAGGAAGGCACTGGAGCTTTCTCT. It codes for CASGRQEGTGAFS.

Comment on this clonotype: An end of the junction differs from the germline gene, which may be a read error. The chain is built from TRBV20-1 and TRBJ1-1; a weak D match, TRBD1 (5 bases). Germline V gene lookup returns CDR1 DFQATT and CDR2 SNEGSKA (reference sequence). The CDR3 sequence is 14 residues long. The CDR3 bases are TGCAGTACTAGAGATCGAGGGAGGGGCACTGAAGCTTTCTTT. This codes for CSTRDRGRGTEAFF.

Of note for this clonotype: At one end the junction does not follow the germline gene, possibly because of a read error. The CDR3 DNA follows: TGCGCCAGGAGCCGACAGACGGTCTCTGGGACCAACGTCCTGACTTTC. This codes for CARSRQTVSGTNVLTF. The chain is built from TRBV4-1 and TRBJ2-6; D is perhaps TRBD1 (5 bases). The CDR3 spans 16 residues. Germline V CDR1 and CDR2: MGHRA, YSYEKL.

A remark on this clonotype: Sequence at one end of the junction differs from germline and may be a read error. As DNA, the CDR3 is TGTGCCAGCGGCTTAGGAAGCGGGAATGGGCAGTCCTTC. The encoded protein is CASGLGSGNGQSF. The gene calls are TRBV11-3 and TRBJ2-1, with 7 positions matching TRBD2. This CDR3 is 13 amino acids long. The V gene's germline CDR1 is SGHNT and CDR2 YENEEA.

On this clonotype itself: One base away lies a much larger clone, so this may be a sequencing read error. CDR3 region: CVSSYSFWTNNEQFF. CDR3 DNA: TGTGTCAGCAGTTACTCGTTTTGGACCAACAATGAGCAGTTCTTC. V is TRBV6-5 and J is TRBJ2-1; D remains unclear. Germline V gene sequence: CDR1 MNHEY, CDR2 SVGAGI. The CDR3 loop spans 15 amino acids.

The rearrangement joins TRBV2 to TRBJ2-1; TRBD2 might be the D (6 bases). The CDR3 is 15 residues long. Germline loops: CDR1 SNHLY, CDR2 FYNNEI. Deletions cut 4 bases from V and 4 bases from J, with 14 bases between. The CDR3 here is CASSGRGSWYNEQFF. The CDR3 DNA follows: TGTGCCAGCAGTGGTCGGGGGAGCTGGTACAATGAGCAGTTCTTC.

Of note for this clonotype: A clone one base away is much larger, so this may be a read error. The chain employs TRBV5-4 and TRBJ2-7; D gene unclear. The CDR3 runs to 14 residues. V was cut by 4 bases and J by 3 bases, with 14 bases left in between. Germline CDR1 and CDR2: SGHNT and YYREEE (reference sequence). The CDR3 DNA reads as TGTGCCAGCAGCCCACAGAGGAACATCTACGAGCAGTACTTC. It codes for CASSPQRNIYEQYF.

This clonotype has a single count. Its ends do not fully match the called genes, so a read error is possible. V gene TRBV14 combines with J gene TRBJ2-1; 8 bases fit TRBD2. CDR3 length equals 16 residues. Germline CDR1 SGHDN, CDR2 FVKESK. CDR3 DNA: TGTGCCAGCAGCATGTTAGCGGGGTACTCCTACAATGAGCAATTCTTC. It codes for CASSMLAGYSYNEQFF.

The V call is TRBV24-1, the J call TRBJ2-4; TRBD2 matches at 8 bases. Germline V gives CDR1 KGHDR, CDR2 SFDVKD. After removal of 2 bases from V and 6 bases from J, the junction contained 8 bases not matched to a gene. The CDR3 runs to 16 residues. The CDR3 reads CATSDSKRGYSNIQYF. CDR3 coding DNA: TGTGCCACCAGTGATTCCAAGCGGGGGTATTCAAACATTCAGTACTTC.

Of note for this clonotype: This could be a read error, since a much larger clone is one nucleotide away. This chain joins TRBV6-5 and TRBJ2-7, with D possibly being TRBD1 or TRBD2 (6 bases each). CDR1 and CDR2 (germline): MNHEY, SVGAGI. The V gene lost 4 bases and the J gene lost 0 bases, with 19 bases spanning the gap. CDR3 length: 17 residues. The CDR3 nucleotides are TGTGCCAGCAGTTGCTCCGGGGGCGGCAGCACCTCCTACGAGCAGTACTTC. It encodes CASSCSGGGSTSYEQYF.